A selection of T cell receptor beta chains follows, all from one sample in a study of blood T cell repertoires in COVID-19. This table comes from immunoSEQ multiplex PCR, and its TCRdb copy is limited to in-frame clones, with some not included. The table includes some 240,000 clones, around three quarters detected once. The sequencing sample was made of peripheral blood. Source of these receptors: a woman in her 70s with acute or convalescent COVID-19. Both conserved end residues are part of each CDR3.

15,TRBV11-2,CASSSTGTRSDTQYF
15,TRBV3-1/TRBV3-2,CASSGNRVGNYGYTF
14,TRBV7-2,CASSPQVSGNTIYF
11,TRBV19,CASSVNTEAFF
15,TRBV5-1,CASALLEMTTDTQYF
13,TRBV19,CASSRGGNYGYTF
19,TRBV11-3,CASSLDGPDRGGPTDTQYF
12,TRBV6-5,CASRSIYGELFF
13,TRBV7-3,CASSLSSGDTQYF
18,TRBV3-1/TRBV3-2,CASSQGSSGGYLQETQYF
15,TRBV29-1,CSVRGAGGDPYEQYF
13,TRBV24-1,CATSGAGDQPQHF
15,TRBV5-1,CASSLVSLGGTEAFF
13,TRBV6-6,CASSDTQVYEQYF
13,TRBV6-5,CASRPGQHDGYTF
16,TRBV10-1,CASSPDGLAGGNEQFF
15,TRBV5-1,CASSYSGQGETEAFF
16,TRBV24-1,CATRQTGRSVTGELFF
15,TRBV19,CASSIEGRGPYEQYF
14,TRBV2,CASSLYRGVGELFF
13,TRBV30,CAWGYGGKQPQHF
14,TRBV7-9,CASSSPSGANEQFF
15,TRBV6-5,CASKPYTGGRETQYF
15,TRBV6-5,CASSDSPAGTGELFF
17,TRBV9,CASSVASGRGLNTEAFF
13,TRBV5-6,CASVGGRGNIQYF
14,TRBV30,CAWGQGLSNQPQHF
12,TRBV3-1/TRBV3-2,CASSQIQYGYTF
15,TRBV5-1,CASSLRVGGTDGYTF
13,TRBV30,CAWSVQVDYGYTF
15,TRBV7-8,CASSHGQGPSGKLFF
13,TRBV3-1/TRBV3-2,CASSRTGSNTIYF
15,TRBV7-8,CASSLAVTRRETQYF
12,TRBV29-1,CSVGNRGETQYF
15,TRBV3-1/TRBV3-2,CASSQEGGRQETQYF
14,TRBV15,CATSRGTGAETQYF
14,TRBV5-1,CASSARTYTGELFF
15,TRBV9,CASSVSSGGYNEQFF
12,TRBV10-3,CAISPGTGDIYF